The 5 T cell receptor beta chains below come from one sample, sequenced in a study of vaccination effects on CD4 cells after COVID-19. On day 10 of culture, CD4+ T cells were separated out. The antigens for these receptors are not known. Profiled with immunoSEQ multiplex PCR; TCRdb holds only in-frame clones, not every one. The sample lists about 45,000 clones; around 70% were seen once. This specimen consisted of CD4+ T cells from PBMCs cultured without peptide, obtained before COVID-19 vaccination. These receptors were taken from a human donor who had a prior SARS-CoV-2 infection.

This CDR3 is CASSEFHLGADGAGELFF. The CDR3 bases are TGTGCCAGCAGTGAATTTCATTTGGGGGCCGATGGAGCCGGGGAGCTGTTTTTT. The chain couples TRBV2 to TRBJ2-2; a weak D match, TRBD1 (6 bases). The CDR3 sequence is 18 residues long. Germline V gene data show CDR1 as SNHLY and CDR2 as FYNNEI. The germline V and J ends were trimmed by 2 bases and 6 bases, with 22 bases remaining between them.

The V gene is TRBV7-2, the J gene TRBJ2-7; the D call may be TRBD1 or TRBD2 (5 bases each). V gave up 1 base and J gave up 2 bases, with 15 bases separating them. This CDR3 spans 16 amino acids. Germline loops: CDR1 SGHTA, CDR2 FQGNSA. The CDR3 region is CASSLVGESRTYEQYF. The CDR3 DNA sequence: TGTGCCAGCAGCTTAGTAGGGGAGAGCAGAACCTACGAGCAGTACTTC. The complete variable domain, with remaining parts taken from reference TRBV7-2 and TRBJ2-7, reads GAGVSQSPSNKVTEKGKDVELRCDPISGHTALYWYRQSLGQGLEFLIYFQGNSAPDKSGLPSDRFSAERTGGSVSTLTIQRTQQEDSAVYLCASSLVGESRTYEQYFGPGTRLTVT.

The V call is TRBV9, the J call TRBJ2-6, with no clear D. The germline V and J ends were trimmed by 0 bases and 4 bases, with 5 bases remaining between them. Germline-derived CDR1 and CDR2 are SGDLS and YYNGEE. The CDR3 loop spans 14 amino acids. DNA of the CDR3: TGTGCCAGCAGCGTAGTCGGGGGGGCCAACGTCCTGACTTTC. This gives the protein CASSVVGGANVLTF. Combining the CDR3 with reference TRBV9 and TRBJ2-6 gives the whole variable domain DSGVTQTPKHLITATGQRVTLRCSPRSGDLSVYWYQQSLDQGLQFLIQYYNGEERAKGNILERFSAQQFPDLHSELNLSSLELGDSALYFCASSVVGGANVLTFGAGSRLTVL.

The chain couples TRBV28 to TRBJ2-1, with no clear D. CDR1 and CDR2 from the germline V gene are MDHEN and SYDVKM. This CDR3 region has 14 residues. V lost 3 bases and J 9 bases, leaving 15 bases between the germline ends. In DNA form, the CDR3 reads TGTGCCAGCAGTTTCGAACTTGGACGTCGTGAGCAGTTCTTC. As protein: CASSFELGRREQFF.

This clone was counted a single time. The genes are TRBV12-3 or TRBV12-4 and TRBJ1-1, with a tentative D call TRBD1 (6 bases). V was pared by 3 bases and J by 4 bases, with 9 bases between. CDR3 length: 13 amino acids. Written as DNA, the CDR3 is TGTGCCAGCAGTTTTTCCAGGGGCACTGAAGCTTTCTTT. It encodes CASSFSRGTEAFF.